The clone carrying this TCR beta chain was detected many times. CDR3 length: 13 residues. The V and J ends lost 8 bases and 1 base respectively, with 10 bases between them. Axillary draining lymph nodes of breast cancer patients supplied the node samples. TCRdb re-called the multiplex PCR reads through MiXCR, storing one row per CDR3 protein. The sample lists 200,000 or so distinct CDR3 sequences, about 32% occurring once. The entry originates in a study of breast tumors, draining lymph nodes, adjacent tissues. Input material: axillary lymph node tissue. The chain is built from TRBV12-3 or TRBV12-4 and TRBJ2-3; D is unclear. This sequence was found in a female donor with breast cancer. Some clones in this sample may be carry-over from other donors' samples. In nucleotides, the CDR3 is TGTGCCAGCGGTGTTTACGGCACAGATACGCAGTATTTT. Its translation is CASGVYGTDTQYF.